Listed here are 25 T cell receptor beta chains from one sample, sequenced in a study of T cell repertoires and leukemia-associated antigens. Each CDR3 protein gets one entry after TCRdb re-called the 5' RACE reads with MiXCR. Among 11,000 to 15,000 distinct CDR3 sequences, 30% to 45% were seen once, and the ten largest hold about a tenth. Their recognized antigens are unknown. The sequenced sample consisted of CD3+ T cells sorted from blood and cultured. Receptor source: a female donor in good health.

Remarks on this clonotype: Sequence at one end of the junction differs from germline and may be a read error. This rearrangement joins TRBV7-9 to TRBJ1-6; a possible D gene is TRBD1 (5 bases). Germline values: CDR1 SEHNR, CDR2 FQNEAQ (reference sequence). CDR3 length equals 12 residues. CDR3 region: CASREDNSPFHF. CDR3 sequence (DNA): TGTGCCAGCAGAGAGGACAATTCACCCTTCCACTTT.

This clonotype was recorded many times. V usage is TRBV11-3 and J usage is TRBJ2-1; D is unresolved. This CDR3 spans 14 amino acids. Germline CDR1 and CDR2: SGHNT and YENEEA. Trimming removed 0 bases at V and 5 bases at J, with 8 bases between. CDR3 region: CASSLDSDHNEQFF. CDR3 bases: TGTGCCAGCAGCTTAGATTCGGACCACAATGAGCAGTTCTTC.

The CDR3 DNA reads TGCGCCAGCAGCTTGGATACGGGGACAGAAGAGACCCAGTACTTC. It codes for CASSLDTGTEETQYF. The J gene is TRBJ2-5, the V gene TRBV5-1, with TRBD1 matching over 7 bases. The CDR3 extends over 15 amino acids. V was pared by 0 bases and J by 3 bases, with 5 bases of the junction left unmatched. The germline gives CDR1 SGHRS, CDR2 YFSETQ.

This clonotype was counted a few times. V is TRBV20-1 and J is TRBJ1-5; 9 bases match TRBD1. Trimming removed 8 bases from V and 7 bases from J; junction bases left unmatched: 18. CDR3 length: 16 amino acids. CDR1 is DFQATT, CDR2 SNEGSKA, per germline (reference sequence). This CDR3 reads CSTKDMGQGYGQPQHF. CDR3 nucleotides: TGCAGTACTAAGGATATGGGACAGGGATATGGACAGCCCCAGCATTTT.

For this clonotype: At one boundary the junction diverges from the germline segment, which might be a read error. The V gene is TRBV29-1, the J gene TRBJ2-5; a possible D gene is TRBD2 (5 bases). This CDR3 contains 12 residues. Germline lookup yields CDR1 SQVTM and CDR2 ANQGSEA. Here the CDR3 DNA reads TGCAGCGTATCGCCCGAGGGAGAGACCCAATACTTC. Translated, it gives CSVSPEGETQYF.

This rearrangement joins TRBV29-1 to TRBJ2-2; possible D gene TRBD2, 5 bases. Trimming cost V 2 bases and J 10 bases, with 11 bases left between them. Germline assignment: CDR1 SQVTM and CDR2 ANQGSEA. The CDR3 extends over 12 amino acids. CDR3 DNA: TGCAGCGTTGAAAAACGGACTGTGGAGCTGTTTTTT. It specifies CSVEKRTVELFF.

This clonotype is medium-sized within its sample. V and J are TRBV12-3 or TRBV12-4 and TRBJ2-5, with D possibly being TRBD1 or TRBD2 (7 bases each). The CDR3 spans 14 residues. Deletions cut 7 bases from V and 3 bases from J, with 15 bases between. The CDR3 spells CASTPTGREETQYF. CDR3 bases: TGTGCCAGCACCCCGACAGGGAGGGAAGAGACCCAGTACTTC.

V and J are TRBV29-1 and TRBJ2-6; D is uncertain. CDR3 size: 15 residues. CDR1 and CDR2 from the germline V gene are SQVTM and ANQGSEA. The ends were cut back, 0 bases at V and 0 bases at J, with 6 bases in the middle. The CDR3 loop reads CSVEESNSGANVLTF. The CDR3 bases are TGCAGCGTTGAAGAAAGTAACTCTGGGGCCAACGTCCTGACTTTC.

CDR3 residues: CASSLNPAPLHF. CDR3 in DNA: TGTGCCAGCAGCTTAAATCCAGCACCCCTCCACTTT. V usage is TRBV7-9 and J usage is TRBJ1-6; no firm D call. This CDR3 spans 12 amino acids. The germline V gene encodes CDR1 SEHNR and CDR2 FQNEAQ (reference sequence). V shed 2 bases and J shed 11 bases, with 7 bases lying between them.

This chain links TRBV4-1 with TRBJ2-7, with 8 bases aligning to TRBD2. Trimming removed 1 base from V and 0 bases from J; junction bases left unmatched: 2. The CDR3 runs to 15 residues. Germline V gives CDR1 MGHRA, CDR2 YSYEKL. CDR3 bases: TGCGCCAGCAGCCAAGGCGGGAGGCTCTCCTACGAGCAGTACTTC. Translated: CASSQGGRLSYEQYF.

Worth noting for this clonotype: An end of the junction does not agree with germline; a read error may underlie this. In DNA form, the CDR3 reads TGTGCCAGCAGCTTAGACCCTAGGACTAGCGGGAAATCCTCGAGGGCCTACAATGAGCAGCTCTTC. It specifies CASSLDPRTSGKSSRAYNEQLF. The J gene is TRBJ2-1, the V gene TRBV7-9; TRBD2 matches 12 bases. The germline CDR1 and CDR2 sequences are SEHNR and FQNEAQ (reference sequence). This CDR3 spans 22 amino acids. Combining the CDR3 with reference TRBV7-9 and TRBJ2-1 gives the whole variable domain DTGVSQNPRHKITKRGQNVTFRCDPISEHNRLYWYRQTLGQGPEFLTYFQNEAQLEKSRLLSDRFSAERPKGSFSTLEIQRTEQGDSAMYLCASSLDPRTSGKSSRAYNEQLFGPGTRLTVL.

V is TRBV11-1 and J is TRBJ2-1; maybe TRBD1 (5 bases). The CDR3 contains 15 residues. Germline lookup yields CDR1 SGHAT and CDR2 FQDESV (reference sequence). Trimming shortened V by 3 bases and J by 0 bases, and 9 bases separated the two germline ends. CDR3 sequence: CASSFRASSYNEQFF. The CDR3 coding sequence is TGTGCCAGCAGCTTCAGGGCAAGCTCCTACAATGAGCAGTTCTTC. Full variable domain (missing parts from reference TRBV11-1 and TRBJ2-1): EAEVAQSPRYKITEKSQAVAFWCDPISGHATLYWYRQILGQGPELLVQFQDESVVDDSQLPKDRFSAERLKGVDSTLKIQPAELGDSAMYLCASSFRASSYNEQFFGPGTRLTVL.

In this sample, this clonotype turned up once. CDR3 protein: CASTLMGWNQPQHF. For the CDR3, the DNA is TGTGCCAGCACTCTCATGGGGTGGAATCAGCCCCAGCATTTT. The chain links TRBV12-3 or TRBV12-4 to TRBJ1-5; D gene unclear. V lost 7 bases and J lost 4, with 14 bases in between. This CDR3 spans 14 amino acids.

This clonotype ranks as medium-sized. The chain uses TRBV10-2 and TRBJ2-5; the match to TRBD2 covers 10 bases. J lost 3 bases, V lost 6 bases, and 4 bases had no gene match. The CDR3 is 14 residues long. Germline-derived CDR1 and CDR2 are WSHSY and SAAADI. The CDR3 DNA follows: TGCGCCAGCAGAATCGGACTAGCGGAAGAGACCCAGTACTTC. Translation: CASRIGLAEETQYF.

This clonotype has just one count. The J gene is TRBJ2-1, the V gene TRBV5-1, with D unresolved. Germline V gene lookup returns CDR1 SGHRS and CDR2 YFSETQ. Between the trimmed V and J ends, which lost 4 bases and 0 bases, there was a span of 14 bases. The CDR3 runs to 16 residues. CDR3 DNA sequence: TGCGCCAGCAGCCCCTTCCCACTGTGCTCCTACAATGAGCAGTTCTTC. Amino acid sequence: CASSPFPLCSYNEQFF.

This chain connects TRBV6-2 or TRBV6-3 to TRBJ2-7, with TRBD2 matching 7 bases. Germline trimming cut 6 bases from V and 6 bases from J; bases unmatched to any gene: 14. Per germline, CDR1 MNHEY and CDR2 SVGEGT. The CDR3 is 15 residues long. The CDR3 DNA sequence: TGTGCCAGCAGCCAAGCTTGGGACTACGGGCCCGAGCAGTACTTC. Translating it yields CASSQAWDYGPEQYF.

On this clonotype itself: One end of the junction fails to match germline, which may point to a read error. The V and J genes are TRBV24-1 and TRBJ2-3, with D possibly being TRBD1 or TRBD2 (5 bases each). From germline, CDR1 is KGHDR and CDR2 SFDVKD. The CDR3 has 15 amino acids. The CDR3 bases are TGTACCACCAGTGGCCCGGGGCAGGGCACAGATACGCAGTATTTT. Translating it yields CTTSGPGQGTDTQYF.

This sequence joins TRBV7-3 and TRBJ2-3; 7 positions match TRBD2. Trimming cost V 5 bases and J 5 bases; bases outside gene matches: 10. The CDR3 has 15 amino acids. CDR1 is SGHTA, CDR2 FQGTGA, per germline. CDR3 sequence: CASSPLAGVRDTQYF. The CDR3 nucleotides read TGTGCCAGCAGCCCCCTCGCGGGAGTACGAGATACGCAGTATTTT.

The CDR3 sequence: CASSLKASGGAGFF. As DNA, the CDR3 is TGTGCCAGCAGCTTAAAGGCTAGCGGGGGGGCCGGGTTCTTC. The chain employs TRBV13 and TRBJ2-1, with 12 bases fitting TRBD2. Germline CDR1 and CDR2: PRHDT and FYEKMQ (reference sequence). After removal of 2 bases from V and 15 bases from J, the junction contained 8 bases not matched to a gene. This CDR3 has 14 residues.

Within the sample, this clonotype is medium-sized. The chain uses TRBV6-5 and TRBJ2-7; a possible D gene is TRBD1 (6 bases). Germline V gives CDR1 MNHEY, CDR2 SVGAGI. This CDR3 has 13 residues. V was clipped by 6 bases and J by 1 base, with 10 bases between them. CDR3 loop: CASRGRGSYEQYF. The CDR3 coding sequence is TGTGCCAGCAGAGGTAGGGGGTCCTACGAGCAGTACTTC.

The table lists this clonotype with a few counts. This chain links TRBV7-8 with TRBJ1-3; D remains ambiguous. Trimming pared 1 base from V and 0 bases from J, leaving 22 bases between. Germline CDR1 SGHVS, CDR2 FQNEAQ. The CDR3 is 20 residues long. In DNA, the CDR3 is TGTGCCAGCAGCTTAGATAGCATCAGGTTTCTACCCACCTCTGGAAACACCATATATTTT. It codes for CASSLDSIRFLPTSGNTIYF.

CDR3 region: CASSLEVLAGAVNEQFF. The CDR3 DNA sequence: TGTGCCAGCAGCTTAGAAGTTCTAGCGGGAGCCGTCAATGAGCAGTTCTTC. The rearrangement joins TRBV7-2 to TRBJ2-1, with TRBD2 matching over 10 bases. Germline V gene lookup returns CDR1 SGHTA and CDR2 FQGNSA. With 1 base clipped from V and 6 bases from J, the junction kept 9 bases outside the gene matches. CDR3 length: 17 residues.

On this clonotype: A junction boundary mismatches the germline segment, possibly from a read error. This chain links TRBV6-1 with TRBJ1-5; no definite D call. The CDR3 loop spans 13 amino acids. The germline V gene encodes CDR1 MNHNS and CDR2 SASEGT. DNA of the CDR3: TGTGCCGGCAGCGTAGCCAGAGGCCAGCCCCAGCATTTT. Amino acids: CAGSVARGQPQHF.

This clonotype was detected a few times. CDR3 region: CASSLASRGQGFHEQYF. DNA of the CDR3: TGTGCCAGCAGTTTAGCCTCGAGGGGTCAGGGCTTCCACGAGCAGTACTTC. J is TRBJ2-7 and V is TRBV12-3 or TRBV12-4; the D call may be TRBD1 or TRBD2 (5 bases each). The CDR3 loop spans 17 amino acids. Trimming shortened V by 0 bases and J by 5 bases, and 20 bases separated the two germline ends.

The genes are TRBV20-1 and TRBJ2-7; D not resolved. The CDR3 covers 13 residues. Germline-derived CDR1 and CDR2 are DFQATT and SNEGSKA (reference sequence). Trimming left V 5 bases short and J 1 base short, with 12 bases between. The CDR3 DNA reads as TGCAGTGCTGGGTCGGACCCTTCCTACGAGCAGTACTTC. Translated, it gives CSAGSDPSYEQYF.